Listed here is a single T cell receptor (beta chain). This record comes from a study of blood T cell repertoires in COVID-19. Profiled with immunoSEQ multiplex PCR; TCRdb holds only in-frame clones, not every one. The table records some 210,000 clones, roughly 90% of them present only once. This CDR3 has 13 residues. Germline lookup yields CDR1 LNHDA and CDR2 SQIVND (reference sequence). V trimming: 7 bases; J trimming: 6 bases; junction bases outside the gene matches: 8. The sequenced material came from PBMCs or T cells enriched from blood (not recorded which). This receptor was obtained from a young man with acute COVID-19. This chain uses TRBV19 with TRBJ2-7; TRBD1 matches 8 bases. CDR3 sequence (DNA): TGTGCCAGTATCGTAACAGGGGGATCCGAGCAGTACTTC. This encodes CASIVTGGSEQYF.